The present entry profiles one T cell receptor beta chain with its context. These data come from a study of control samples from healthy donors and cancer patients. Assay: immunoSEQ multiplex PCR; the TCRdb copy retains only in-frame clones and omits some. Of around 160,000 clones in the sample, roughly 93% were seen once. V lost 5 bases to trimming and J lost 2 bases; unmatched junction nucleotides: 10. Germline V gene lookup returns CDR1 SGHTA and CDR2 FQGNSA. This CDR3 has 18 residues. The specimen sequenced was blood. This chain connects TRBV7-2 to TRBJ1-5, with 12 bases aligning to TRBD1. This clonotype was obtained from a man younger than 30 in good health. The CDR3 sequence: CASSTQSGTGGGNQPQHF. DNA for the CDR3: TGTGCCAGCAGCACACAGTCCGGGACAGGGGGCGGCAATCAGCCCCAGCATTTT.